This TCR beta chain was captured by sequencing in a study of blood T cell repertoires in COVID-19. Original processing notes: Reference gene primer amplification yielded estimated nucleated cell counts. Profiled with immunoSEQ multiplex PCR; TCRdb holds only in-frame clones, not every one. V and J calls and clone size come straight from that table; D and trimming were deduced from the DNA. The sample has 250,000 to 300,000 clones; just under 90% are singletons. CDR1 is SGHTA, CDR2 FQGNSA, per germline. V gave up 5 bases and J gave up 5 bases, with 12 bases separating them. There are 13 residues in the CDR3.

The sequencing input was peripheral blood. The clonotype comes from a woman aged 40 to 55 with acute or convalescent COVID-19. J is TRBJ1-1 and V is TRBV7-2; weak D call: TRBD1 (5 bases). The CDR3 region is CASSTQEGTEAFF. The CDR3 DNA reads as TGTGCCAGCAGCACACAGGAGGGGACTGAAGCTTTCTTT.